These 25 T cell receptor beta chains originate from one sample sequenced in a study of technical replicates of blood from a handful of donors. Generated by immunoSEQ multiplex PCR, the TCRdb table keeps only in-frame clones and is missing some. The sample holds just over 15,000 clones, 80% to 90% seen once. Source material: PBMCs. Receptors were obtained from a human donor in good health.

The chain recombines TRBV19 with TRBJ2-2; 7 nucleotides align to TRBD2. The CDR3 consists of 13 residues. With 10 bases clipped from V and 4 bases from J, the junction kept 6 bases outside the gene matches. From germline, CDR1 is LNHDA and CDR2 SQIVND (reference sequence). CDR3 nucleotide sequence: TGTGCCACCCGGCTAGCGGCCACCGGGGAGCTGTTTTTT. This encodes CATRLAATGELFF.

This sequence joins TRBV5-1 and TRBJ2-7, with 8 bases aligning to TRBD2. V was pared by 1 base and J by 5 bases, with 8 bases of the junction left unmatched. The CDR3 contains 15 residues. Germline V gene sequence: CDR1 SGHRS, CDR2 YFSETQ. CDR3 DNA sequence: TGCGCCAGCAGCTTGACTAGCGGCCTGTCCGACGAGCAGTACTTC. Amino acid sequence: CASSLTSGLSDEQYF. The full variable domain, completed using reference TRBV5-1 and TRBJ2-7, is KAGVTQTPRYLIKTRGQQVTLSCSPISGHRSVSWYQQTPGQGLQFLFEYFSETQRNKGNFPGRFSGRQFSNSRSEMNVSTLELGDSALYLCASSLTSGLSDEQYFGPGTRLTVT.

The CDR3 reads CASSIGGSNTEAFF. CDR3 coding DNA: TGCGCCAGCAGCATAGGGGGATCGAACACTGAAGCTTTCTTT. This rearrangement joins TRBV5-1 to TRBJ1-1; D perhaps matches TRBD1 (6 bases). The CDR3 consists of 14 residues. V lost 4 bases to trimming and J lost 1 base, with 11 bases between them. CDR1 and CDR2 (germline): SGHRS, YFSETQ.

This chain joins TRBV7-8 and TRBJ1-1; 12 bases are shared with TRBD1. The CDR3 extends over 15 amino acids. CDR1 and CDR2 from the germline V gene are SGHVS and FQNEAQ. V lost 6 bases to trimming and J lost 8 bases; unmatched junction nucleotides: 10. CDR3 sequence reads: CASSHRDRGQLEAFF. The CDR3 nucleotides are TGTGCCAGCAGTCATAGGGACAGGGGGCAGCTGGAAGCTTTCTTT.

This rearrangement joins TRBV5-8 to TRBJ1-5; D is ambiguous. The CDR3 is 14 amino acids. Between the trimmed V and J ends, which lost 1 base and 1 base, there was a span of 6 bases. Germline V gene sequence: CDR1 SGHTS, CDR2 YDEGEE. CDR3 DNA sequence: TGTGCCAGCAGCTTGTCCGGGAGCAATCAGCCCCAGCATTTT. Translated: CASSLSGSNQPQHF. Full variable domain (missing parts from reference TRBV5-8 and TRBJ1-5): EAGVTQSPTHLIKTRGQQATLRCSPISGHTSVYWYQQALGLGLQFLLWYDEGEERNRGNFPPRFSGRQFPNYSSELNVNALELEDSALYLCASSLSGSNQPQHFGDGTRLSIL.

The chain recombines TRBV6-6 with TRBJ2-3, with D perhaps matching TRBD2 (6 bases). CDR3 length: 12 residues. Germline V gene sequence: CDR1 MNHNY, CDR2 SVGAGI (reference sequence). V shed 8 bases and J shed 5 bases, with 11 bases lying between them. The CDR3 reads CASSLEGDTQYF. The CDR3 DNA reads as TGTGCCAGCTCTCTGGAGGGAGATACGCAGTATTTT.

The V gene is TRBV10-3, the J gene TRBJ2-7; 12 bases map to TRBD2. Germline lookup yields CDR1 ENHRY and CDR2 SYGVKD. This CDR3 is 17 amino acids long. Trimming took 0 bases from V and 0 from J; bases not matched to a gene: 3. In DNA form, the CDR3 reads TGTGCCATCAGTGAGTCTCTAGCGGGAGGGAGCTCCTACGAGCAGTACTTC. It yields the protein CAISESLAGGSSYEQYF.

This chain connects TRBV5-1 to TRBJ2-1; 8 bases line up with TRBD2. This CDR3 spans 15 amino acids. The V gene end was trimmed by 4 bases and the J gene end by 1 base; junction bases not matched to a gene: 4. Germline CDR1 and CDR2: SGHRS and YFSETQ. This CDR3 is CASSLGLASYNEQFF. CDR3 nucleotide sequence: TGCGCCAGCAGCCTCGGACTAGCTTCCTACAATGAGCAGTTCTTC. Using reference TRBV5-1 and TRBJ2-1 for the parts outside the CDR3, the full variable domain is KAGVTQTPRYLIKTRGQQVTLSCSPISGHRSVSWYQQTPGQGLQFLFEYFSETQRNKGNFPGRFSGRQFSNSRSEMNVSTLELGDSALYLCASSLGLASYNEQFFGPGTRLTVL.

The chain employs TRBV5-1 and TRBJ2-2, with a tentative D call TRBD2 (6 bases). CDR3 size: 15 residues. Per germline, CDR1 SGHRS and CDR2 YFSETQ. The V and J ends lost 2 bases and 4 bases respectively, with 12 bases between them. The CDR3 DNA sequence: TGCGCCAGCAGCTTAGGAGGGCTGGGCACCGGGGAGCTGTTTTTT. Protein: CASSLGGLGTGELFF.

The chain joins TRBV5-1 to TRBJ2-5; perhaps TRBD2 as D (6 bases). Germline CDR1 and CDR2: SGHRS and YFSETQ. Trimming took off 2 bases at V and 2 bases at J, with 22 bases between the two ends. There are 18 residues in the CDR3. The CDR3 sequence is CASSFGVPGLSRQETQYF. The CDR3 DNA reads TGCGCCAGCAGCTTTGGAGTTCCGGGACTCTCCCGTCAAGAGACCCAGTACTTC.

The chain is built from TRBV7-7 and TRBJ2-1; D is perhaps TRBD1 (6 bases). Germline-derived CDR1 and CDR2 are SSHAT and FNYEAQ (reference sequence). This CDR3 has 13 amino acids. V was shortened by 5 bases and J by 9 bases, with 14 bases between the two germline ends. The CDR3 loop reads CASSPNQGSEQFF. CDR3 nucleotides: TGTGCCAGCAGCCCCAACCAGGGGTCTGAGCAGTTCTTC.

The chain links TRBV7-6 to TRBJ2-7; 9 positions agree with TRBD2. The CDR3 runs 15 residues. Trimming took 0 bases from V and 6 from J; bases not matched to a gene: 6. Germline assignment: CDR1 SGHVS and CDR2 FNYEAQ. CDR3 bases: TGTGCCAGCAGCTTAGCGCAGGGCGGGAGGGTCGAGCAGTACTTC. Amino acids: CASSLAQGGRVEQYF.

This sequence joins TRBV5-1 and TRBJ2-7, with 8 nucleotides matching TRBD2. CDR1 and CDR2 (germline): SGHRS, YFSETQ. V shed 6 bases and J 2 bases; nucleotides not matched to a gene: 7. CDR3 size: 14 residues. CDR3 sequence (DNA): TGCGCCAGCAATCCAGCGGGAGTAACCTACGAGCAGTACTTC. It encodes CASNPAGVTYEQYF.

The chain has TRBV15 and TRBJ1-1; D is unresolved. V lost 0 bases and J 5 bases, leaving 19 bases between the germline ends. Germline V gives CDR1 LNHNV, CDR2 YYDKDF (reference sequence). The CDR3 extends over 17 amino acids. The CDR3 reads CATSREKLGPRGTEAFF. Here the CDR3 DNA reads TGTGCCACCAGCAGAGAAAAATTAGGGCCCCGAGGGACTGAAGCTTTCTTT.

The V gene is TRBV5-1, the J gene TRBJ1-2; D gene unclear. Between the trimmed V and J ends, which lost 3 bases and 5 bases, there was a span of 11 bases. The germline V gene encodes CDR1 SGHRS and CDR2 YFSETQ. CDR3 length: 13 amino acids. The CDR3 nucleotides read TGCGCCAGCAGCTCCGGGGAACGATATGGCTACACCTTC. Amino acid sequence: CASSSGERYGYTF.

The chain has TRBV19 and TRBJ2-3; D unclear. The CDR3 is 13 residues long. Germline V lookup: CDR1 LNHDA, CDR2 SQIVND (reference sequence). Trimming took off 2 bases at V and 6 bases at J, with 9 bases between the two ends. The CDR3, as DNA: TGTGCCAGTAGTATATGGCAGGCGGATACGCAGTATTTT. Its protein is CASSIWQADTQYF.

The chain joins TRBV27 to TRBJ2-2; D is possibly TRBD1 (5 bases). This CDR3 spans 13 amino acids. CDR1 and CDR2 from the germline V gene are MNHEY and SMNVEV (reference sequence). Trimming cost V 4 bases and J 6 bases, with 9 bases left between them. The CDR3 DNA follows: TGTGCCAGCAGTTGGGGCCCCGCCGGGGAGCTGTTTTTT. Its translation: CASSWGPAGELFF.

The genes are TRBV28 and TRBJ1-2; 7 bases are shared with TRBD1. Germline V gene data show CDR1 as MDHEN and CDR2 as SYDVKM. Trimming removed 7 bases from V and 7 bases from J; junction bases left unmatched: 18. The CDR3 runs to 16 residues. The CDR3 nucleotides are TGTGCCAGCATAAAGGGATCGGGACAGCCGCCAGGTGGCTACACCTTC. Encoded protein: CASIKGSGQPPGGYTF.

The rearrangement joins TRBV6-6 to TRBJ2-5; 7 bases match TRBD2. Germline V lookup: CDR1 MNHNY, CDR2 SVGAGI (reference sequence). Trimming cost V 5 bases and J 3 bases; bases outside gene matches: 0. The CDR3 extends over 12 amino acids. The CDR3 is CASSGGEETQYF. The DNA for the CDR3 is TGTGCCAGCAGTGGGGGGGAAGAGACCCAGTACTTC.

The rearrangement links TRBV27 to TRBJ2-7, with 9 positions matching TRBD2. This CDR3 contains 13 residues. The germline V gene has CDR1 MNHEY and CDR2 SMNVEV (reference sequence). With 8 bases clipped from V and 4 bases from J, the junction kept 6 bases outside the gene matches. CDR3 bases: TGTGCCAGCCGACTAGCGGATACATACGAGCAGTACTTC. It yields the protein CASRLADTYEQYF.

For this clone: Relative to the germline gene, one junction end is altered; a read error may explain this. The CDR3 region is CASSETRERGWIF. Written as DNA, the CDR3 is TGCGCCAGCAGCGAAACGCGGGAGAGAGGCTGGATCTTC. This chain uses TRBV5-1 with TRBJ2-1; 7 nucleotides agree with TRBD2. Germline CDR1 and CDR2: SGHRS and YFSETQ. The CDR3 consists of 13 residues. Drawing the rest from reference TRBV5-1 and TRBJ2-1, the complete variable domain is KAGVTQTPRYLIKTRGQQVTLSCSPISGHRSVSWYQQTPGQGLQFLFEYFSETQRNKGNFPGRFSGRQFSNSRSEMNVSTLELGDSALYLCASSETRERGWIFGPGTRLTVL.

The CDR3 spells CASSLASSPGQGNTIYF. The CDR3 DNA reads as TGTGCCAGCAGCTTAGCATCCTCCCCGGGACAGGGAAACACCATATATTTT. V gene TRBV7-8 combines with J gene TRBJ1-3; 7 nucleotides match TRBD1. Per germline, CDR1 SGHVS and CDR2 FQNEAQ. CDR3 size: 17 residues. The trim removed 0 bases at V and 4 bases at J, leaving 9 bases unmatched. The full variable domain, with the rest looked up from reference TRBV7-8 and TRBJ1-3, is GAGVSQSPRYKVAKRGQDVALRCDPISGHVSLFWYQQALGQGPEFLTYFQNEAQLDKSGLPSDRFFAERPEGSVSTLKIQRTQQEDSAVYLCASSLASSPGQGNTIYFGEGSWLTVV.

The chain carries TRBV28 and TRBJ1-2, with TRBD1 matching 9 bases. CDR3 size: 16 residues. V lost 6 bases and J lost 6; bases outside the gene matches: 14. Germline V gives CDR1 MDHEN, CDR2 SYDVKM. In DNA, the CDR3 is TGTGCCAGCAGAAAACCCATGGGACAGGGTGTACATGGCTACACCTTC. The encoded protein is CASRKPMGQGVHGYTF.

There are a few counts of this clone. This rearrangement joins TRBV15 to TRBJ2-3; the match to TRBD2 covers 11 bases. The CDR3 covers 16 residues. The V gene's germline CDR1 is LNHNV and CDR2 YYDKDF (reference sequence). V lost 5 bases and J lost 4; bases outside the gene matches: 8. The CDR3: CATSPTSGSGADTQYF. DNA for the CDR3: TGTGCCACCAGCCCTACTAGCGGGAGTGGCGCAGATACGCAGTATTTT.

The V call is TRBV6-1, the J call TRBJ2-1; possibly TRBD2 for D (5 bases). The CDR3 contains 14 residues. V lost 4 bases to trimming and J lost 5 bases, with 12 bases between them. Germline V gene sequence: CDR1 MNHNS, CDR2 SASEGT. The CDR3 region has the DNA TGTGCCAGCAGTGTGTGGAGGAGTAACAATGAGCAGTTCTTC. This gives the protein CASSVWRSNNEQFF.